The 9 T cell receptor beta chains presented below share a single source sample, sequenced in a study of T cells in Graves' hyperthyroidism and ophthalmopathy. There were TCR beta CDR3 regions amplified from RNA transcripts. The TCR CDR3 was amplified in a first-round RT-PCR using the HTBI primer set. TCRdb independently ran MiXCR on the multiplex PCR reads; one entry per CDR3 protein. The table lists 300,000 to 450,000 distinct CDR3 sequences, under 15% of them singletons. Sequenced input: blood. The receptor set was obtained from a young woman with Graves' hyperthyroidism.

Notes on this clonotype: At one of its ends the junction is not consistent with the germline gene, which may arise from a read error. In DNA, the CDR3 is TGTGCCAGCTCACCGGGATTTACTAATGAAAAACTGTCTTTT. The encoded protein is CASSPGFTNEKLSF. The chain carries TRBV18 and TRBJ1-4; no clear D. The CDR3 consists of 14 residues. In germline, CDR1 is KGHSH, CDR2 LQKENI.

This clonotype was seen more than once but under ten times. The chain joins TRBV7-9 to TRBJ1-4; 7 nucleotides agree with TRBD1. Germline-derived CDR1 and CDR2 are SEHNR and FQNEAQ (reference sequence). V shed 5 bases and J 7 bases; nucleotides not matched to a gene: 10. The CDR3 has 15 residues. The CDR3 region has the DNA TGTGCCAGCAGCGTAACAGGGGATTGGGGTGAAAAACTGTTTTTT. Translated, it gives CASSVTGDWGEKLFF.

This clonotype was detected a few times. The V and J genes are TRBV27 and TRBJ2-2, with D tentatively TRBD2 (5 bases). The CDR3 sequence is 12 residues long. Trimming took 6 bases from V and 8 from J, leaving 10 bases between them. Germline V CDR1 and CDR2: MNHEY, SMNVEV (reference sequence). In DNA form, the CDR3 reads TGTGCCAGCAGGATCTCGGGGGGGGAGCTGTTTTTT. Amino acid sequence: CASRISGGELFF.

This clonotype occurred many times. The rearrangement links TRBV12-5 to TRBJ2-3, with 13 nucleotides matching TRBD2. The CDR3 contains 15 residues. V gave up 5 bases and J gave up 4 bases; unmatched junction bases: 3. Looked up from germline, CDR1 is LGHNT and CDR2 is FRNRAP. The CDR3 protein is CASGIGLAGADTQYF. CDR3 in DNA: TGTGCTAGTGGTATCGGACTAGCGGGAGCAGATACGCAGTATTTT.

This clonotype was observed a handful of times. This chain joins TRBV19 and TRBJ1-1; no clear D gene. The V end was cut by 7 bases, the J end by 0 bases, with 18 bases between. Germline V lookup: CDR1 LNHDA, CDR2 SQIVND (reference sequence). CDR3 size: 16 residues. The CDR3 region is CASTLRRASMNTEAFF. The CDR3 region has the DNA TGTGCCAGTACCCTTCGACGGGCGTCGATGAACACTGAAGCTTTCTTT.

The genes are TRBV4-1 and TRBJ2-3; 7 bases align to TRBD2. V was pared by 1 base and J by 3 bases, with 16 bases of the junction left unmatched. Germline V gene sequence: CDR1 MGHRA, CDR2 YSYEKL. The CDR3 is 19 residues long. The CDR3 reads CASSQVRAGSGRGTDTQYF. The DNA of the CDR3 is TGCGCCAGCAGCCAAGTCAGAGCAGGCAGCGGGCGGGGGACAGATACGCAGTATTTT.

In its sample, this clonotype was seen a few times. The V and J genes are TRBV5-1 and TRBJ2-7; 11 bases map to TRBD2. This CDR3 has 15 amino acids. With 3 bases clipped from V and 3 bases from J, the junction kept 5 bases outside the gene matches. Germline V gene data show CDR1 as SGHRS and CDR2 as YFSETQ. DNA for the CDR3: TGCGCCAGCAGCTCAACTAGCGGGGGCCTCTACGAGCAGTACTTC. As protein: CASSSTSGGLYEQYF.

Ten or more counts support this clonotype. The gene calls are TRBV27 and TRBJ2-7; 7 bases line up with TRBD2. J gave up 2 bases and V 10 bases, and 14 bases lay outside the gene matches. The CDR3 length is 15 residues. The V gene's germline CDR1 is MNHEY and CDR2 SMNVEV (reference sequence). The CDR3 DNA reads TGTGCCACCGAAGGCGGGCGGGAGAGACCCTACGAGCAGTACTTC. This gives the protein CATEGGRERPYEQYF.

To note about this clonotype: Likely a read error: the CDR3 ends without its conserved phenylalanine or tryptophan. V and J are TRBV11-3 and TRBJ1-1; D is unclear. CDR3 length equals 12 residues. From germline, CDR1 is SGHNT and CDR2 YENEEA. The DNA for the CDR3 is TGTACCAGCAGCTTAAGTAACACTGAAGCTTTCCTT. Amino acids: CTSSLSNTEAFL.